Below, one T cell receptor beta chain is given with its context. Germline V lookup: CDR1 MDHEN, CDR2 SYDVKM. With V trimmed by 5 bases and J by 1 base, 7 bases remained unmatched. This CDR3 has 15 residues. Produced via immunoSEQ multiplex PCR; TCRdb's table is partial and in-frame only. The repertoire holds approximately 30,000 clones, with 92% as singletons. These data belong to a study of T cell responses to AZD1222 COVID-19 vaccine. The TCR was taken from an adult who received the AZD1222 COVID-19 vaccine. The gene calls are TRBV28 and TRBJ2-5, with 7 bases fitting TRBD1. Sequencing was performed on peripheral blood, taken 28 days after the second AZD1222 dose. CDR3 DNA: TGTGCCAGCAGTCCAGGGGACAGACGCCAAGAGACCCAGTACTTC. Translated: CASSPGDRRQETQYF.